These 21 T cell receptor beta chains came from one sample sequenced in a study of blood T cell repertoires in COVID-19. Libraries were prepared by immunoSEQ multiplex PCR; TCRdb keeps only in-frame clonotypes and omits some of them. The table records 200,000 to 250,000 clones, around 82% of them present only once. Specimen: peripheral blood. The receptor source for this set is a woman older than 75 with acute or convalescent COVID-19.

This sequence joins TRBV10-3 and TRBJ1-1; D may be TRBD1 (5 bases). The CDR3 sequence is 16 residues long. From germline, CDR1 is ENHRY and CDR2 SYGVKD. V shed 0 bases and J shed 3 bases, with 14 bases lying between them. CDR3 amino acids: CAISESGAPRYTEAFF. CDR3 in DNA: TGTGCCATCAGTGAGTCAGGGGCCCCGAGGTACACTGAAGCTTTCTTT.

The CDR3: CASSQASGGLVTDTQYF. The CDR3 DNA reads as TGTGCCAGCAGCCAAGCTAGCGGGGGCCTTGTAACAGATACGCAGTATTTT. V is TRBV3-1 (or the pseudogene TRBV3-2) and J is TRBJ2-3, with 10 bases fitting TRBD2. J was trimmed by 3 bases and V by 1 base; bases with no gene match: 7. The CDR3 runs to 17 residues. CDR1 and CDR2 from the germline V gene are LGHDT and YNNKEL (reference sequence).

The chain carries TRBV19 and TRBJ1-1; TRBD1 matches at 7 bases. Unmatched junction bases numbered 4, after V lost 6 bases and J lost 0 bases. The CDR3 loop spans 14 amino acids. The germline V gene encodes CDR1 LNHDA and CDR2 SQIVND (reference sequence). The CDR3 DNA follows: TGTGCCAGTAGCCAGGACAGGTTGAACACTGAAGCTTTCTTT. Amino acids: CASSQDRLNTEAFF.

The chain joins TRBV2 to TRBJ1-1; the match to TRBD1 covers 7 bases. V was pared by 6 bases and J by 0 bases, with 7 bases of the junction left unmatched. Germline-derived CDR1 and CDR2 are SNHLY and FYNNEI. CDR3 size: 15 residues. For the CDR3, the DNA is TGTGCCAGCAGGAGGGACAGAACTATGAACACTGAAGCTTTCTTT. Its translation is CASRRDRTMNTEAFF.

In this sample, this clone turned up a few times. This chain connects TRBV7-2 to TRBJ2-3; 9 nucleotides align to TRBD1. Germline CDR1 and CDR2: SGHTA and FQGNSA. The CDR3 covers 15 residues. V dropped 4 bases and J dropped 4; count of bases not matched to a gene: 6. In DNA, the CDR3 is TGTGCCAGCAGCTGGGGACAGGGAAATGCAGATACGCAGTATTTT. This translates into CASSWGQGNADTQYF. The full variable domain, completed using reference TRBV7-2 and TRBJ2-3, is GAGVSQSPSNKVTEKGKDVELRCDPISGHTALYWYRQSLGQGLEFLIYFQGNSAPDKSGLPSDRFSAERTGGSVSTLTIQRTQQEDSAVYLCASSWGQGNADTQYFGPGTRLTVL.

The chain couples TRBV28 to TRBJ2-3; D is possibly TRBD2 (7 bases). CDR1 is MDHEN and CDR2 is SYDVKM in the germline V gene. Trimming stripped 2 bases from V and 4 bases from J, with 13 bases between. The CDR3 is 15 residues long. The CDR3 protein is CASSLQGRGADTQYF. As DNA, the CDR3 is TGTGCCAGCAGTTTACAGGGGAGGGGTGCAGATACGCAGTATTTT.

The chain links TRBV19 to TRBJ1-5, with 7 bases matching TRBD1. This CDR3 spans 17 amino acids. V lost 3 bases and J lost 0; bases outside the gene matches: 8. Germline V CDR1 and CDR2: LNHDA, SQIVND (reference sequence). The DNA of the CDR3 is TGTGCCAGTAGTATCGGTTCAGGGGGACTTAGCAATCAGCCCCAGCATTTT. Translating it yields CASSIGSGGLSNQPQHF.

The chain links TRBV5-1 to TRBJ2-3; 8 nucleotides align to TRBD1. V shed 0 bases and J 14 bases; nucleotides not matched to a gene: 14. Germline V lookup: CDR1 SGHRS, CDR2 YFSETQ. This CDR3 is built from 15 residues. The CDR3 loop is CASSLDGQGLARWYF. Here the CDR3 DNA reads TGCGCCAGCAGCTTGGACGGACAGGGCCTGGCCCGGTGGTATTTT.

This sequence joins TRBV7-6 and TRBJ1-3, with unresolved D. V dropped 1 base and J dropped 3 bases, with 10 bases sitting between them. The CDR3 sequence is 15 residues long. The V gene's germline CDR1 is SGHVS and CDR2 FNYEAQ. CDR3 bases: TGTGCCAGCAGCTTAGACCGGGGTGTTGGAAACACCATATATTTT. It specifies CASSLDRGVGNTIYF.

CDR3 sequence (DNA): TGTGCCAGCAGCTTAACAGGTCCGGGCACTGAAGCTTTCTTT. This gives the protein CASSLTGPGTEAFF. The V call is TRBV7-2, the J call TRBJ1-1; D is perhaps TRBD1 (5 bases). The CDR3 sequence is 14 residues long. V shed 2 bases and J shed 4 bases, with 11 bases lying between them. In germline, CDR1 is SGHTA, CDR2 FQGNSA.

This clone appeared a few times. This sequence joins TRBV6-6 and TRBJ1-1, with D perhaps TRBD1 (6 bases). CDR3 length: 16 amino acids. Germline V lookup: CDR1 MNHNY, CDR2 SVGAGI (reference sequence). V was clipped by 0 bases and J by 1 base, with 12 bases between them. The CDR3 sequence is CASSYSPAQGNTEAFF. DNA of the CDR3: TGTGCCAGCAGTTACTCACCTGCACAGGGGAACACTGAAGCTTTCTTT.

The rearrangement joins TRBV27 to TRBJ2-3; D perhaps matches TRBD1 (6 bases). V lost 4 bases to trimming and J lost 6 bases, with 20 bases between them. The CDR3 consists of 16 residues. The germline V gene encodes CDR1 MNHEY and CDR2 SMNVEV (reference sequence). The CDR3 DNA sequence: TGTGCCAGCAGTTCTCACAGGGATCGATATGCGGATACGCAGTATTTT. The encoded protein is CASSSHRDRYADTQYF.

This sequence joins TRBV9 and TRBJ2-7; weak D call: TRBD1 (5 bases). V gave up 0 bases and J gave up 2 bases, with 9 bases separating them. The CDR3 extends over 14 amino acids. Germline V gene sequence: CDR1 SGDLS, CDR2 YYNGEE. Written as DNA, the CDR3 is TGTGCCAGCAGCGTAGATCAGGGCCCCTACGAGCAGTACTTC. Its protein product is CASSVDQGPYEQYF.

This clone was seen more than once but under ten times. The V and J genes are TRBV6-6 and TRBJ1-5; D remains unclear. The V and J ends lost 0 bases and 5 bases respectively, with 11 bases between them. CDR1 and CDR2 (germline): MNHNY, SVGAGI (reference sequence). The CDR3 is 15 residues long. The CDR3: CASSYSSGEDQPQHF. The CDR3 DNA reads TGTGCCAGCAGTTACTCGAGCGGGGAGGATCAGCCCCAGCATTTT.

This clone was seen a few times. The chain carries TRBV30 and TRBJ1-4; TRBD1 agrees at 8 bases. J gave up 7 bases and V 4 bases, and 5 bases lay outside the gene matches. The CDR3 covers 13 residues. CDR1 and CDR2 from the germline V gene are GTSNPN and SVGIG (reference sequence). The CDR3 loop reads CAWNTGGTEKLFF. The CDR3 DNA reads TGTGCCTGGAACACAGGGGGTACTGAAAAACTGTTTTTT.

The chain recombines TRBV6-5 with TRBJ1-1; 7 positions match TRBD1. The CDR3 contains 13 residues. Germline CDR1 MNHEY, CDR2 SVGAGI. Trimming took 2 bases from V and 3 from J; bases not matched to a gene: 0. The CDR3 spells CASSYGQDTEAFF. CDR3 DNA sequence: TGTGCCAGCAGTTACGGACAGGACACTGAAGCTTTCTTT.

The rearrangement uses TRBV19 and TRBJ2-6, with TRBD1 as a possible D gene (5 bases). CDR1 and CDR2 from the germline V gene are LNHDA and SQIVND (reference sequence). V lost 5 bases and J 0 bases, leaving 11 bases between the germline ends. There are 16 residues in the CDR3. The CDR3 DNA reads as TGTGCCAGTAGTCCCCGACAGTCCTCTGGGGCCAACGTCCTGACTTTC. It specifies CASSPRQSSGANVLTF.

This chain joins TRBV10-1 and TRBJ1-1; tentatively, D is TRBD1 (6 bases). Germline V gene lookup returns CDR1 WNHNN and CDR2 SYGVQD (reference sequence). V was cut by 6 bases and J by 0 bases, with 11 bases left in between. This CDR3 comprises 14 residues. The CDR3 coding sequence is TGCGCCAGCAGACAGGGATGGATGAACACTGAAGCTTTCTTT. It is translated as CASRQGWMNTEAFF.

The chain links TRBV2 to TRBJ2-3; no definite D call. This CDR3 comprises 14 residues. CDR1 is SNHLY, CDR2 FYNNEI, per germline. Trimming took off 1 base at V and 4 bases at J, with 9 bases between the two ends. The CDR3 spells CASSEGVASDTQYF. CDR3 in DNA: TGTGCCAGCAGTGAAGGGGTAGCCTCAGATACGCAGTATTTT.

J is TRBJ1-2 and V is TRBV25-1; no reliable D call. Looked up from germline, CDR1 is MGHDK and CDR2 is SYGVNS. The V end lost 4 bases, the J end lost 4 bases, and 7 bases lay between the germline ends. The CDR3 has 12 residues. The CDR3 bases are TGTGCCAGCAGTGTTTACGGCTATGGCTACACCTTC. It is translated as CASSVYGYGYTF.

The CDR3 coding sequence is TGTGCCAGCAGCAATAGCGGGGGGATAACAGATACGCAGTATTTT. Its protein product is CASSNSGGITDTQYF. The chain joins TRBV7-3 to TRBJ2-3; 10 bases are shared with TRBD2. Germline CDR1 SGHTA, CDR2 FQGTGA. Trimming removed 5 bases from V and 3 bases from J; junction bases left unmatched: 5. The CDR3 has 15 residues.